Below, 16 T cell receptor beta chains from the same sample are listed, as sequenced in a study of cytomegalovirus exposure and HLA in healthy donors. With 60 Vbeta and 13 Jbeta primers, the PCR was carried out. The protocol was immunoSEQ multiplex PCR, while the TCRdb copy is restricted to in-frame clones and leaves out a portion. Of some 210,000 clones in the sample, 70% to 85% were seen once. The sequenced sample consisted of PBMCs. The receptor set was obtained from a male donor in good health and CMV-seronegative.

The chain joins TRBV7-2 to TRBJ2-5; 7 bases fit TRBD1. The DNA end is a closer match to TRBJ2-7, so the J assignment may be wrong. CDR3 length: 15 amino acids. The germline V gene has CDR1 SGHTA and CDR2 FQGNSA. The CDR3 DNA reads TGTGCCAGCAGTTCTACAGGGGTCCGCTCCTACGAGCAGTACTTC. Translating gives CASSSTGVRSYEQYF.

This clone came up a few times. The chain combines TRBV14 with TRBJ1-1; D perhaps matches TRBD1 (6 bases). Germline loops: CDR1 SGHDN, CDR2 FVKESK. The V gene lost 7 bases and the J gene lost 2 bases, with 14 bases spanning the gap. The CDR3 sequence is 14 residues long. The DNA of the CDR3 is TGTGCCAGCAACCCGGACAGCGAAAACACTGAAGCTTTCTTT. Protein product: CASNPDSENTEAFF.

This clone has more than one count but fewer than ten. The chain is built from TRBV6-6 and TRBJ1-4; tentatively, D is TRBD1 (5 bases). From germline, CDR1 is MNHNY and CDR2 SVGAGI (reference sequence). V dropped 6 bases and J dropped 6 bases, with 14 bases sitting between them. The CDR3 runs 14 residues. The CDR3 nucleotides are TGTGCCAGCAGGTGGACATATAAGGATGAAAAACTGTTTTTT. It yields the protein CASRWTYKDEKLFF.

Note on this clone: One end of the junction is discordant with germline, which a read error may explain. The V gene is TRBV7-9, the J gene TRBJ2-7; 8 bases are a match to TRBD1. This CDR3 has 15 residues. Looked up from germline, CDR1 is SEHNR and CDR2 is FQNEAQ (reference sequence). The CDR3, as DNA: TGTTCCAGCAGCCTAATCGGACAGGGTGACTACGAGCAGTACTTC. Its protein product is CSSSLIGQGDYEQYF.

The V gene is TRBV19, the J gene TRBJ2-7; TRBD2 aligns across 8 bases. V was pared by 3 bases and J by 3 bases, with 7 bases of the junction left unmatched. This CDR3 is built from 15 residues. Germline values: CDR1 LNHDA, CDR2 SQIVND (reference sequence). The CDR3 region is CASSILLAGLYEQYF. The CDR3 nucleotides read TGTGCCAGTAGTATCCTTCTAGCGGGCCTCTACGAGCAGTACTTC.

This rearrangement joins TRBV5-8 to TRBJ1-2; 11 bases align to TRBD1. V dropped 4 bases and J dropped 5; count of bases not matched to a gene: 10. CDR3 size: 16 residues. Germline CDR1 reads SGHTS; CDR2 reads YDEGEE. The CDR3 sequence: CASSPGTGGIVYGYTF. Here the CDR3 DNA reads TGTGCCAGCAGCCCCGGGACAGGGGGAATTGTTTATGGCTACACCTTC. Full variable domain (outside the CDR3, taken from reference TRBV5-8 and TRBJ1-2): EAGVTQSPTHLIKTRGQQATLRCSPISGHTSVYWYQQALGLGLQFLLWYDEGEERNRGNFPPRFSGRQFPNYSSELNVNALELEDSALYLCASSPGTGGIVYGYTFGSGTRLTVV.

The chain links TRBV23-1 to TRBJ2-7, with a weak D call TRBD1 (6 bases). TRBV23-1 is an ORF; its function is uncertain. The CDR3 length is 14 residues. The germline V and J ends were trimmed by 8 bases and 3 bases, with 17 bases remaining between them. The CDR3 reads CASRSGHKNYEQYF. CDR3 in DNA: TGCGCCAGCCGATCGGGACACAAGAACTACGAGCAGTACTTC.

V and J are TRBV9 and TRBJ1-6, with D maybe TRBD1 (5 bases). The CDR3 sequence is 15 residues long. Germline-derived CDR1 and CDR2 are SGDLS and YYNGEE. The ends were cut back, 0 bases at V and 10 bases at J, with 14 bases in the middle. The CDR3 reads CASSVGAQGSSPLHF. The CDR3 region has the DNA TGTGCCAGCAGCGTAGGGGCCCAGGGAAGCTCACCCCTCCACTTT.

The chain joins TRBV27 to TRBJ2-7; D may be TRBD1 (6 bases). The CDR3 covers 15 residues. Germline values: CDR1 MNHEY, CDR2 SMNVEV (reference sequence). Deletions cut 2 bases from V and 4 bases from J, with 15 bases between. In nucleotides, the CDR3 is TGTGCCAGCAGTTTACCGCACGGACAGCCTTACGAGCAGTACTTC. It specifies CASSLPHGQPYEQYF.

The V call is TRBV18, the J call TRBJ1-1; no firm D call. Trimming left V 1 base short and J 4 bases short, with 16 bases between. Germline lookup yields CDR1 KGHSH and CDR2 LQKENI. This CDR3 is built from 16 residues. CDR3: CASSPQREHRGTEAFF. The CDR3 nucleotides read TGTGCCAGCTCACCACAAAGGGAGCATAGAGGCACTGAAGCTTTCTTT.

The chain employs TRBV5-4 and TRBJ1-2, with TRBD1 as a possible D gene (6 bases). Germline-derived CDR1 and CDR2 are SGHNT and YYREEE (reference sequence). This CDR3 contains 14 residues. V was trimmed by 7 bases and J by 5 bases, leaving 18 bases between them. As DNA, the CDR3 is TGTGCCAGCTCCCCGGGACACCAGGGTTATGGCTACACCTTC. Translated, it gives CASSPGHQGYGYTF.

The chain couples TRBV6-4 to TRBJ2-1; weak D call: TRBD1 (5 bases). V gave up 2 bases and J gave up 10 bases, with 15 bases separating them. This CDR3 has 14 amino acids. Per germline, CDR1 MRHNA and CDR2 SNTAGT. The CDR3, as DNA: TGTGCCAGCAGTGACCGAGGTCTGTCAGGGGAGCAGTTCTTC. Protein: CASSDRGLSGEQFF.

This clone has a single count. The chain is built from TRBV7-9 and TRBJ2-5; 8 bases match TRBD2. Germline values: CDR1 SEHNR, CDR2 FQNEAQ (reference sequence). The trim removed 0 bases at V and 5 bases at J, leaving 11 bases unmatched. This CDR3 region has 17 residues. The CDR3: CASSLAPVREGRETQYF. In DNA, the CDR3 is TGTGCCAGCAGCTTAGCCCCGGTCCGGGAGGGCCGGGAGACCCAGTACTTC.

The CDR3 spells CASKAEGSEQYF. CDR3 coding DNA: TGTGCCAGCAAGGCAGAGGGTTCCGAGCAGTACTTC. The chain is built from TRBV2 and TRBJ2-7, with D perhaps matching TRBD2 (5 bases). Germline CDR1 and CDR2: SNHLY and FYNNEI. This CDR3 region has 12 residues. With 7 bases removed from V and 6 bases from J, the gap between germline ends came to 13 bases.

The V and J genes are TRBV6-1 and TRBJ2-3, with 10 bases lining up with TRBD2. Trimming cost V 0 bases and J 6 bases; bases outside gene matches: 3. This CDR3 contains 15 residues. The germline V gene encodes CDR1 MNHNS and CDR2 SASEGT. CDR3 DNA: TGTGCCAGCAGTGAAGCGCTAGCGGGAGCGGATACGCAGTATTTT. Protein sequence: CASSEALAGADTQYF.

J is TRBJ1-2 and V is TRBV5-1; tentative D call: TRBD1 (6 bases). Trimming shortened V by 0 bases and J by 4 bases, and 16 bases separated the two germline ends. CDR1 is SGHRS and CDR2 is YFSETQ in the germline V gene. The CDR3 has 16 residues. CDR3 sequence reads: CASSLARTDSPYGYTF. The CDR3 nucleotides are TGCGCCAGCAGCTTGGCCCGGACAGACTCCCCCTATGGCTACACCTTC.